The next 20 T cell receptor beta chains were all read from a single sample in a study of CD8+ T cells in alopecia areata. Once RNA had been extracted, it was reverse transcribed into cDNA to act as the sequencing template. The assay was immunoSEQ multiplex PCR, and TCRdb's table has in-frame clones only and misses some. The sample has about 97,000 clones, about 40% seen once. The sequenced sample consisted of CD4+ T cells sorted from blood. These receptors were obtained from a human donor with alopecia areata.

The CDR3 here is CASSLQGARFTGELFF. The CDR3 DNA sequence: TGTGCCAGCAGTTTGCAGGGGGCGCGATTCACCGGGGAGCTGTTTTTT. J is TRBJ2-2 and V is TRBV28; 8 bases fit TRBD1. This CDR3 spans 16 amino acids. From germline, CDR1 is MDHEN and CDR2 SYDVKM. V gave up 3 bases and J gave up 4 bases; unmatched junction bases: 7.

This chain links TRBV7-9 with TRBJ2-5, with TRBD1 identical over 8 bases. Germline V gene sequence: CDR1 SEHNR, CDR2 FQNEAQ (reference sequence). This CDR3 contains 15 residues. Trimming took 5 bases from V and 4 from J; bases not matched to a gene: 9. CDR3 coding DNA: TGTGCCAGCAGCCTGGACAGGGAAGGACGAGAGACCCAGTACTTC. Translation gives CASSLDREGRETQYF.

The chain is built from TRBV20-1 and TRBJ2-7, with TRBD1 matching over 8 bases. Germline V gives CDR1 DFQATT, CDR2 SNEGSKA (reference sequence). The CDR3 length is 11 residues. In nucleotides, the CDR3 is TGCAGCGGACAGGGCACCTACGAGCAGTACTTC. It is translated as CSGQGTYEQYF.

The chain recombines TRBV30 with TRBJ2-1; TRBD2 matches 11 bases. Germline V gives CDR1 GTSNPN, CDR2 SVGIG (reference sequence). The ends lost 3 bases at V and 8 bases at J; junction bases unmatched: 6. The CDR3 has 14 residues. CDR3 protein: CAWRPGLAGDEQFF. CDR3 nucleotides: TGTGCCTGGAGACCCGGACTAGCGGGCGATGAGCAGTTCTTC. Full variable domain (remainder filled in from reference TRBV30 and TRBJ2-1): SQTIHQWPATLVQPVGSPLSLECTVEGTSNPNLYWYRQAAGRGLQLLFYSVGIGQISSEVPQNLSASRPQDRQFILSSKKLLLSDSGFYLCAWRPGLAGDEQFFGPGTRLTVL.

This chain uses TRBV7-2 with TRBJ2-4; weak D call: TRBD1 (9 bases). V lost 5 bases and J lost 9, with 20 bases in between. Germline V gives CDR1 SGHTA, CDR2 FQGNSA. The CDR3 is 15 residues long. The CDR3 sequence: CASSRDRVAGSIQYF. In DNA, the CDR3 is TGTGCCAGCAGCCGGGACAGGGTAGCGGGAAGCATTCAGTACTTC.

This chain joins TRBV7-9 and TRBJ2-1; TRBD2 is a possible D gene (6 bases). Germline assignment: CDR1 SEHNR and CDR2 FQNEAQ (reference sequence). The CDR3 extends over 15 amino acids. V gave up 1 base and J gave up 6 bases, with 13 bases separating them. The CDR3 spells CASSLGGGDFNEQFF. CDR3 DNA: TGTGCCAGCAGCTTAGGGGGCGGGGACTTCAATGAGCAGTTCTTC. Full variable domain (outside the CDR3, taken from reference TRBV7-9 and TRBJ2-1): DTGVSQNPRHKITKRGQNVTFRCDPISEHNRLYWYRQTLGQGPEFLTYFQNEAQLEKSRLLSDRFSAERPKGSFSTLEIQRTEQGDSAMYLCASSLGGGDFNEQFFGPGTRLTVL.

The CDR3 sequence is CSAGQGYNEQFF. Written as DNA, the CDR3 is TGCAGCGCCGGACAGGGGTACAATGAGCAGTTCTTC. The V gene is TRBV29-1, the J gene TRBJ2-1; 9 bases line up with TRBD1. Germline trimming cut 7 bases from V and 4 bases from J; bases unmatched to any gene: 2. In germline, CDR1 is SQVTM, CDR2 ANQGSEA. The CDR3 length is 12 residues.

This clone has only a few counts. The J gene is TRBJ2-3, the V gene TRBV6-5; the match to TRBD1 covers 7 bases. The V gene's germline CDR1 is MNHEY and CDR2 SVGAGI. V lost 5 bases, J lost 4 bases, and 6 bases stayed unmatched. CDR3 length: 14 amino acids. The CDR3 region has the DNA TGTGCCAGCAGTACCAGGGGGAGACCAGATACGCAGTATTTT. It is translated as CASSTRGRPDTQYF.

This clone was seen a few times. The chain uses TRBV29-1 and TRBJ2-1, with TRBD2 identical over 9 bases. The germline CDR1 and CDR2 sequences are SQVTM and ANQGSEA. The junction had 7 bases not matched to a gene; V was cut back by 7 bases and J by 3 bases. This CDR3 is 14 amino acids long. CDR3 bases: TGCAGCGGGCGGCGGGGGGGTTTCTACAATGAGCAGTTCTTC. Its translation is CSGRRGGFYNEQFF.

Worth noting for this clone: The same CDR3 can be traced to other DNA sequences in this sample. This chain joins TRBV15 and TRBJ2-7; TRBD1 matches at 7 bases. Unmatched junction bases numbered 5, after V lost 3 bases and J lost 0 bases. Germline lookup yields CDR1 LNHNV and CDR2 YYDKDF (reference sequence). This CDR3 spans 15 amino acids. The CDR3 loop reads CATSRERQGSYEQYF. The CDR3 bases are TGTGCCACCAGCAGGGAACGACAGGGCTCCTACGAGCAGTACTTC.

This clone was seen more than once but under ten times. The genes are TRBV29-1 and TRBJ2-5; 9 positions agree with TRBD2. This CDR3 comprises 12 residues. V lost 6 bases to trimming and J lost 5 bases; unmatched junction nucleotides: 4. Germline-derived CDR1 and CDR2 are SQVTM and ANQGSEA. CDR3 sequence reads: CSVGTSLETQYF. The CDR3 nucleotides are TGCAGCGTGGGGACTAGCCTTGAGACCCAGTACTTC.

The chain recombines TRBV28 with TRBJ2-2, with D hard to call. The CDR3 is made up of 14 amino acids. Trimming removed 5 bases from V and 1 base from J, with 8 bases in between. Germline assignment: CDR1 MDHEN and CDR2 SYDVKM. CDR3 DNA: TGTGCCAGCAGTACCCGACGGAACACCGGGGAGCTGTTTTTT. This encodes CASSTRRNTGELFF. Drawing the rest from reference TRBV28 and TRBJ2-2, the complete variable domain is DVKVTQSSRYLVKRTGEKVFLECVQDMDHENMFWYRQDPGLGLRLIYFSYDVKMKEKGDIPEGYSVSREKKERFSLILESASTNQTSMYLCASSTRRNTGELFFGEGSRLTVL.

This clone was seen more than once but under ten times. The rearrangement uses TRBV7-9 and TRBJ2-5; D may be TRBD1 or TRBD2 (5 bases each). The V end lost 6 bases, the J end lost 2 bases, and 13 bases lay between the germline ends. This CDR3 spans 14 amino acids. In germline, CDR1 is SEHNR, CDR2 FQNEAQ (reference sequence). CDR3 sequence (DNA): TGTGCCAGCAGAGAGAGGGGCTCACAAGAGACCCAGTACTTC. It yields the protein CASRERGSQETQYF.

This clone was seen a few times. The gene calls are TRBV29-1 and TRBJ2-2; D perhaps matches TRBD1 (5 bases). CDR3 length: 13 residues. Per germline, CDR1 SQVTM and CDR2 ANQGSEA. Deletions cut 5 bases from V and 3 bases from J, with 10 bases between. CDR3 sequence: CSVLQDDTGELFF. The CDR3 DNA sequence: TGCAGCGTTTTACAGGACGACACCGGGGAGCTGTTTTTT.

This chain links TRBV29-1 with TRBJ1-1; possible D gene TRBD1, 5 bases. This CDR3 comprises 13 residues. Per germline, CDR1 SQVTM and CDR2 ANQGSEA. The V gene lost 7 bases and the J gene lost 4 bases, with 16 bases spanning the gap. The DNA of the CDR3 is TGCAGCGCTATAACAGGATCTCGCACTGAAGCTTTCTTT. Encoded protein: CSAITGSRTEAFF.

This clone turned up a few times. The V and J genes are TRBV29-1 and TRBJ2-7; TRBD1 might be the D (6 bases). Looked up from germline, CDR1 is SQVTM and CDR2 is ANQGSEA. This CDR3 is 12 amino acids long. The germline V and J ends were trimmed by 4 bases and 2 bases, with 9 bases remaining between them. In DNA, the CDR3 is TGCAGCGTTGGACAGGTTGCCTACGAGCAGTACTTC. Translation gives CSVGQVAYEQYF.

The rearrangement links TRBV11-2 to TRBJ2-5; D is undetermined. The CDR3 runs 15 residues. Trimming removed 4 bases from V and 2 bases from J, with 14 bases in between. CDR1 SGHAT and CDR2 FQNNGV come from the germline V gene. CDR3 in DNA: TGTGCCAGCAGCTGGGTTTGGGGTCGTCAAGAGACCCAGTACTTC. Its translation is CASSWVWGRQETQYF.

This clone was counted between two and nine times. This chain links TRBV18 with TRBJ2-1, with 7 bases lining up with TRBD1. This CDR3 has 13 amino acids. Germline CDR1 KGHSH, CDR2 LQKENI. V was clipped by 5 bases and J by 5 bases; unmatched bases: 3. DNA of the CDR3: TGTGCCAGCTCAGGGACAGTAGACAATGAGCAGTTCTTC. It specifies CASSGTVDNEQFF.

The chain carries TRBV7-9 and TRBJ2-5; 8 positions match TRBD1. J was trimmed by 2 bases and V by 9 bases; bases with no gene match: 14. In germline, CDR1 is SEHNR, CDR2 FQNEAQ (reference sequence). The CDR3 extends over 16 amino acids. Written as DNA, the CDR3 is TGTGCCAGTACCCCCGGGCGGACAGGGACTCAAGAGACCCAGTACTTC. Residues: CASTPGRTGTQETQYF.

J is TRBJ2-2 and V is TRBV28; unclear D gene. Between the trimmed V and J ends, which lost 6 bases and 0 bases, there was a span of 11 bases. The CDR3 is 15 residues long. The germline CDR1 and CDR2 sequences are MDHEN and SYDVKM. In DNA, the CDR3 is TGTGCCAGCAGCCCCGCCGGCCCGAACACCGGGGAGCTGTTTTTT. It encodes CASSPAGPNTGELFF. Complete variable domain (other parts from reference TRBV28 and TRBJ2-2): DVKVTQSSRYLVKRTGEKVFLECVQDMDHENMFWYRQDPGLGLRLIYFSYDVKMKEKGDIPEGYSVSREKKERFSLILESASTNQTSMYLCASSPAGPNTGELFFGEGSRLTVL.